The 17 T cell receptor beta chains below come from one sample, sequenced in a study of cytomegalovirus exposure and HLA in healthy donors. The assay was immunoSEQ multiplex PCR, and TCRdb's table has in-frame clones only and misses some. The data contain under 250,000 clones, more than 75% of them singletons. The specimen was PBMCs. Every receptor here comes from a woman between 18 and 29 years old in good health and CMV-seropositive.

This clone was found a few times. This chain links TRBV20-1 with TRBJ2-5; D not certain. The CDR3 has 10 amino acids. Germline CDR1 is DFQATT and CDR2 is SNEGSKA (reference sequence). Trimming cost V 7 bases and J 5 bases, with 8 bases left between them. The CDR3 here is CSVARETQYF. The CDR3 DNA follows: TGCAGTGTAGCTAGGGAGACCCAGTACTTC.

The chain links TRBV7-3 to TRBJ1-1, with D tentatively TRBD1 (6 bases). The CDR3 extends over 13 amino acids. Trimming removed 5 bases from V and 1 base from J, with 8 bases in between. CDR1 and CDR2 (germline): SGHTA, FQGTGA. The CDR3 sequence: CASSAQGNTEAFF. The CDR3 DNA sequence: TGTGCCAGCAGCGCACAGGGGAACACTGAAGCTTTCTTT.

This clone was seen once. The chain joins TRBV27 to TRBJ2-1, with D perhaps TRBD1 (5 bases). The CDR3 extends over 16 amino acids. Per the germline V gene, CDR1 is MNHEY and CDR2 is SMNVEV (reference sequence). Trimming took off 4 bases at V and 2 bases at J, with 15 bases between the two ends. In DNA, the CDR3 is TGTGCCAGCAGTTGGTCACTCGCAGGGACCTACAATGAGCAGTTCTTC. It translates to CASSWSLAGTYNEQFF.

This chain connects TRBV10-1 to TRBJ1-1; D remains unclear. CDR3 length equals 15 residues. Trimming cost V 3 bases and J 1 base, with 12 bases left between them. Germline loops: CDR1 WNHNN, CDR2 SYGVQD (reference sequence). CDR3 in DNA: TGCGCCAGCAGTGATAGCGTTACTTCGAACACTGAAGCTTTCTTT. Protein sequence: CASSDSVTSNTEAFF.

This clone occurred a few times. The CDR3 DNA follows: TGCGCCAGCAGCTACGGACTAGCGGGGAAATACGAGCAGTACTTC. This gives the protein CASSYGLAGKYEQYF. The chain employs TRBV5-1 and TRBJ2-7; 12 positions agree with TRBD2. The germline CDR1 and CDR2 sequences are SGHRS and YFSETQ. V lost 3 bases, J lost 4 bases, and 5 bases stayed unmatched. The length of the CDR3 is 15 residues.

This clone appeared once. J is TRBJ2-7 and V is TRBV5-1; 8 positions match TRBD2. Germline CDR1 and CDR2: SGHRS and YFSETQ. The CDR3 has 15 residues. V gave up 5 bases and J gave up 2 bases; unmatched junction bases: 9. The CDR3 region is CASRPRGTRAYEQYF. CDR3 DNA: TGCGCCAGCAGACCCAGAGGGACTAGAGCCTACGAGCAGTACTTC.

The V and J genes are TRBV7-9 and TRBJ1-2, with 7 bases matching TRBD1. CDR3 length equals 13 residues. CDR1 is SEHNR and CDR2 is FQNEAQ in the germline V gene (reference sequence). The V gene end was trimmed by 7 bases and the J gene end by 4 bases; junction bases not matched to a gene: 6. CDR3 protein: CASTDDRAYGYTF. Here the CDR3 DNA reads TGTGCCAGCACCGACGACAGGGCCTATGGCTACACCTTC.

The chain is built from TRBV27 and TRBJ1-2, with 8 bases aligning to TRBD1. The CDR3 sequence is 18 residues long. Trimming at V came to 4 bases and at J to 2 bases, leaving 15 bases not matched to a gene. Germline lookup yields CDR1 MNHEY and CDR2 SMNVEV (reference sequence). CDR3 coding DNA: TGTGCCAGCAGTTCCACGACAGGGGAGGGTACTATGAACTATGGCTACACCTTC. It yields the protein CASSSTTGEGTMNYGYTF.

The chain is built from TRBV5-1 and TRBJ2-2; 9 bases are shared with TRBD1. The V gene's germline CDR1 is SGHRS and CDR2 YFSETQ. This CDR3 contains 17 residues. The V gene end was trimmed by 3 bases and the J gene end by 8 bases; junction bases not matched to a gene: 14. CDR3 loop: CASSSNTPGQGQGELFF. For the CDR3, the DNA is TGCGCCAGCAGCTCAAATACCCCGGGACAGGGACAAGGGGAGCTGTTTTTT.

This clone was detected only a few times. The chain recombines TRBV6-1 with TRBJ2-7; TRBD1 might be the D (6 bases). The CDR3 contains 16 residues. V lost 1 base and J lost 0, with 13 bases in between. In germline, CDR1 is MNHNS, CDR2 SASEGT. CDR3 loop: CASSEGIWDNSYEQYF. DNA of the CDR3: TGTGCCAGCAGTGAAGGTATATGGGACAACTCCTACGAGCAGTACTTC.

This clone came up a few times. V usage is TRBV6-5 and J usage is TRBJ1-2; D remains unclear. Germline V gene lookup returns CDR1 MNHEY and CDR2 SVGAGI. The germline V and J ends were trimmed by 6 bases and 5 bases, with 10 bases remaining between them. The CDR3 totals 12 residues. In nucleotides, the CDR3 is TGTGCCAGCAGCCCAAGCAAGTATGGCTACACCTTC. It is translated as CASSPSKYGYTF.

In the case of this clone: This may be a read error, as it is one base from a much larger clone. This sequence joins TRBV5-1 and TRBJ1-1; 7 nucleotides line up with TRBD1. Germline CDR1 is SGHRS and CDR2 is YFSETQ. The CDR3 has 14 residues. The V gene end was trimmed by 4 bases and the J gene end by 1 base; junction bases not matched to a gene: 4. DNA of the CDR3: TGCGCCAGCAGCCTGGGACAGACGAACACTGAAGCTTTCTTT. Its translation is CASSLGQTNTEAFF. Drawing the rest from reference TRBV5-1 and TRBJ1-1, the complete variable domain is KAGVTQTPRYLIKTRGQQVTLSCSPISGHRSVSWYQQTPGQGLQFLFEYFSETQRNKGNFPGRFSGRQFSNSRSEMNVSTLELGDSALYLCASSLGQTNTEAFFGQGTRLTVV.

The rearrangement joins TRBV7-3 to TRBJ2-7; maybe TRBD2 (5 bases). Germline V gene sequence: CDR1 SGHTA, CDR2 FQGTGA. The CDR3 totals 16 residues. The V end lost 0 bases, the J end lost 2 bases, and 14 bases lay between the germline ends. Written as DNA, the CDR3 is TGTGCCAGCAGCTTAACGCGGCGGGCGGACCCCTACGAGCAGTACTTC. This codes for CASSLTRRADPYEQYF.

This chain links TRBV10-3 with TRBJ1-1; D is perhaps TRBD1 (5 bases). V was clipped by 6 bases and J by 0 bases, with 14 bases between them. CDR3 size: 15 residues. Looked up from germline, CDR1 is ENHRY and CDR2 is SYGVKD. CDR3 nucleotide sequence: TGTGCCATCAGCGAAGACAGAGTTATGAACACTGAAGCTTTCTTT. Its translation: CAISEDRVMNTEAFF.

The chain has TRBV29-1 and TRBJ2-1; TRBD2 matches 10 bases. Unmatched junction bases numbered 8, after V lost 0 bases and J lost 0 bases. Germline V gene data show CDR1 as SQVTM and CDR2 as ANQGSEA. The CDR3 spans 18 residues. CDR3 DNA sequence: TGCAGCGTTGAAGATTTAAATAGCGGGGGGAGCTCCTACAATGAGCAGTTCTTC. The encoded protein is CSVEDLNSGGSSYNEQFF.

The rearrangement links TRBV28 to TRBJ1-1; D not certain. Germline CDR1 reads MDHEN; CDR2 reads SYDVKM. This CDR3 is 14 amino acids long. Deletions cut 2 bases from V and 1 base from J, with 8 bases between. The CDR3 nucleotides are TGTGCCAGCAGTTTACTGGCCACGAACACTGAAGCTTTCTTT. This translates into CASSLLATNTEAFF.

The rearrangement joins TRBV2 to TRBJ2-1; TRBD2 is a possible D gene (5 bases). There are 13 residues in the CDR3. Trimming left V 7 bases short and J 6 bases short, with 13 bases between. Germline CDR1 and CDR2: SNHLY and FYNNEI. CDR3 bases: TGTGCCAGCACTCTAGCCGTCATCAATGAGCAGTTCTTC. Translated: CASTLAVINEQFF.